These T cell receptor beta chains were read from a single sample in a study of human T cells and chemical hapten exposure. A single record per CDR3 protein comes from TCRdb applying MiXCR to the RACE reads. The table has some 110,000 distinct CDR3 sequences, around 12% seen once; the top ten hold more than 1.5%. The sequencing here drew on whole blood, taken in connection with sensitization to the hapten diphenylcyclopropenone (DPC). These receptors were taken from a woman in her forties or fifties with alopecia areata. Some clones in this sample may be carry-over from other donors' samples. The CDR3 runs from the conserved cysteine through the conserved F or W. The D gene is left open where the match is weak. Rows give clone size only sometimes, using once, few, many, or a class for an expanded clone.

V gene,D gene,clone size,J gene,CDR3 protein,CDR3 DNA
TRBV11-2,NA,NA,TRBJ1-5,CASSFSLNQPQHF,TGTGCCAGCAGCTTCAGCCTCAATCAGCCCCAGCATTTT
TRBV27,TRBD2,many,TRBJ2-6,CASSPTSGLAGLFGANVLTF,TGTGCCAGCAGTCCAACCTCAGGACTAGCGGGCCTTTTTGGGGCCAACGTCCTGACTTTC
TRBV6-2/TRBV6-3,NA,many,TRBJ2-7,CASSFAGGKTYEQYF,TGTGCCAGCAGTTTCGCAGGGGGGAAAACCTACGAGCAGTACTTC
TRBV12-3/TRBV12-4,NA,many,TRBJ1-1,CASSLTGSEAFF,TGTGCCAGCAGTTTAACGGGCTCTGAAGCTTTCTTT
TRBV3-1,NA,few,TRBJ1-3,CASSQHGVNSGNTIYF,TGTGCCAGCAGCCAACACGGGGTCAACTCTGGAAACACCATATATTTT
TRBV12-3/TRBV12-4,TRBD2,NA,TRBJ2-5,CASSPGGTSVETQYF,TGTGCCAGCAGTCCAGGCGGGACTAGCGTGGAGACCCAGTACTTC
TRBV20-1,TRBD1,many,TRBJ2-7,CSAPPGQSSYEQYF,TGCAGTGCTCCGCCGGGACAGAGCTCCTACGAGCAGTACTTC
TRBV7-9,TRBD2,few,TRBJ2-1,CAFSGSGNEQFF,TGTGCCTTCAGCGGGAGTGGCAATGAGCAGTTCTTC
TRBV28,NA,few,TRBJ1-6,CASSLYLDKINSPLHF,TGTGCCAGCAGTTTATATCTGGACAAGATTAATTCACCCCTCCACTTT
TRBV19,NA,few,TRBJ1-5,CASSNYQQERNQPQHF,TGTGCCAGTAGTAACTATCAACAGGAACGCAATCAGCCCCAGCATTTT
TRBV28,TRBD1,few,TRBJ1-3,CASSSTGTGAGNTIYF,TGTGCCAGCAGTTCAACCGGGACAGGGGCTGGAAACACCATATATTTT
TRBV28,TRBD2,NA,TRBJ2-1,CASSLGLASNNEQFF,TGTGCCAGCAGTTTAGGACTAGCGAGTAACAATGAGCAGTTCTTC
TRBV19,NA,many,TRBJ2-5,CASSIGQGETQYF,TGTGCCAGTAGTATTGGGCAGGGTGAGACCCAGTACTTC
TRBV29-1,TRBD2,NA,TRBJ2-1,CSVEVSSGSLFGNEQFF,TGCAGCGTTGAAGTGTCTAGCGGGTCCCTTTTCGGCAATGAGCAGTTCTTC
TRBV19,NA,NA,TRBJ1-6,CATSGAENSPLHF,TGTGCCACATCCGGGGCCGAAAATTCACCCCTCCACTTT
TRBV6-2/TRBV6-3,NA,few,TRBJ1-1,CASSPMITVEAFF,TGTGCCAGCAGTCCCATGATTACGGTTGAAGCTTTCTTT
TRBV10-1,TRBD1,few,TRBJ1-3,CASTPGQGHTIYF,TGCGCCAGCACCCCGGGACAGGGACACACCATATATTTT
TRBV18,TRBD1,NA,TRBJ2-1,CASSSTGDEQFF,TGTGCCAGCTCATCGACAGGGGATGAGCAGTTCTTC
TRBV7-9,NA,few,TRBJ2-1,CASSPNDRNNEQFF,TGTGCCAGCAGCCCTAACGACAGAAACAATGAGCAGTTCTTC
TRBV29-1,NA,many,TRBJ1-2,CSAGDYSYGYTF,TGCAGCGCCGGAGATTATAGCTATGGCTACACCTTC
TRBV12-3/TRBV12-4,TRBD2,few,TRBJ2-3,CASSLVAGQYTDTQYF,TGTGCCAGCAGTTTAGTAGCGGGACAATACACAGATACGCAGTATTTT
TRBV7-6,NA,NA,TRBJ2-7,CASSLVGASYEQYF,TGTGCCAGCAGCTTAGTGGGCGCGTCCTACGAGCAGTACTTC
TRBV28,NA,many,TRBJ1-6,CASSLAAFLDNSPLHF,TGTGCCAGCAGTTTGGCGGCCTTCCTAGATAATTCACCCCTCCACTTT
TRBV28,TRBD1,many,TRBJ1-2,CASTPSGGAGYTF,TGTGCCAGCACCCCGTCAGGGGGGGCAGGCTACACCTTC
TRBV28,TRBD1,many,TRBJ1-2,CATRDSLFPYGYTF,TGTGCCACCAGGGACAGTCTTTTTCCATATGGCTACACCTTC
TRBV4-3,NA,NA,TRBJ1-6,CASSQDKYARPLHF,TGCGCCAGCAGCCAAGATAAATATGCCAGACCCCTCCACTTT
TRBV12-3/TRBV12-4,NA,many,TRBJ1-4,CASSLVGQGTEKLFF,TGTGCCAGCAGTTTAGTAGGCCAGGGGACTGAAAAACTGTTTTTT
TRBV28,NA,NA,TRBJ2-7,CASSRQGALGEQYF,TGTGCCAGCAGCCGGCAGGGAGCGTTGGGCGAGCAGTACTTC
TRBV2,NA,few,TRBJ2-1,CASSEANTRDEQFF,TGTGCCAGCAGTGAAGCCAACACCCGCGATGAGCAGTTCTTC
TRBV18,TRBD2,NA,TRBJ2-1,CASAKALSGEYNEQFF,TGTGCCAGCGCAAAAGCCTTAAGCGGGGAGTACAATGAGCAGTTCTTC
TRBV20-1,NA,NA,TRBJ1-5,CSVGDSGNQPQHF,TGCAGTGTTGGAGACAGTGGCAATCAGCCCCAGCATTTT
TRBV18,TRBD1,few,TRBJ2-5,CASSPQGDGETQYF,TGTGCCAGCTCACCCCAGGGGGATGGAGAGACCCAGTACTTC
TRBV28,NA,NA,TRBJ2-7,CASQISGTYEQYF,TGTGCCAGCCAGATTAGCGGAACCTACGAGCAGTACTTC
TRBV6-2/TRBV6-3,TRBD1,few,TRBJ1-5,CASSWGTGNQPQHF,TGTGCCAGCAGTTGGGGGACAGGGAACCAGCCCCAGCATTTT
TRBV27,NA,NA,TRBJ2-7,CASSSGTRSYEQYF,TGTGCCAGCAGTTCCGGGACACGGTCGTACGAGCAGTACTTC
TRBV3-1,NA,NA,TRBJ1-6,CASSQESGYNSPLHF,TGTGCCAGCAGCCAAGAATCTGGATATAATTCACCCCTCCACTTT
TRBV7-9,NA,once,TRBJ2-1,CASSFGRNNEQFF,TGTGCCAGCAGCTTCGGGCGGAACAATGAGCAGTTCTTC
TRBV12-3/TRBV12-4,NA,few,TRBJ1-3,CASSLNGDSGNTIYF,TGTGCCAGCAGTTTAAATGGGGACTCTGGAAACACCATATATTTT
TRBV19,TRBD2,few,TRBJ2-1,CASSIEREILDNEQFF,TGTGCCAGTAGTATAGAGCGGGAGATATTGGACAATGAGCAGTTCTTC
TRBV2,TRBD1,NA,TRBJ1-6,CASSEFRGYGRSPLHF,TGTGCCAGCAGCGAATTCAGGGGGTATGGAAGGTCACCCCTCCACTTT
TRBV7-9,NA,NA,TRBJ2-3,CASSLPVSTDTQYF,TGTGCCAGCAGCTTACCGGTCAGCACAGATACGCAGTATTTT
TRBV7-9,TRBD2,many,TRBJ2-2,CASSLLADTGELFF,TGTGCCAGCAGCTTGCTAGCGGACACCGGGGAGCTGTTTTTT
TRBV4-1,NA,few,TRBJ2-5,CASSQSGTPGQETQYF,TGCGCCAGCAGCCAATCCGGGACACCAGGCCAAGAGACCCAGTACTTC
TRBV6-5,NA,many,TRBJ2-1,CASSPLLGSRAYNEQFF,TGTGCCAGCAGCCCCCTCTTGGGCAGCAGAGCCTACAATGAGCAGTTCTTC
TRBV7-2,NA,few,TRBJ2-5,CASSLVALYQETQYF,TGTGCCAGCAGCTTAGTTGCATTGTACCAAGAGACCCAGTACTTC
TRBV6-1,NA,many,TRBJ1-5,CASSDQEPQHF,TGTGCCAGCAGTGACCAAGAGCCCCAGCATTTT
TRBV10-2,NA,NA,TRBJ2-3,CASSANGFTDTQYF,TGCGCCAGCAGTGCAAATGGCTTCACAGATACGCAGTATTTT
TRBV12-3/TRBV12-4,TRBD1,many,TRBJ1-2,CASSPDRGGYYGYTF,TGTGCCAGCAGTCCAGACAGGGGAGGATACTATGGCTACACCTTC
TRBV14,NA,few,TRBJ1-4,CASSQAKGANEKPFF,TGTGCCAGCAGCCAAGCTAAGGGCGCTAATGAAAAACCGTTTTTT
TRBV2,TRBD1,many,TRBJ2-7,CASRRTGPYEQYF,TGTGCCAGCCGTAGGACAGGGCCCTACGAGCAGTACTTC